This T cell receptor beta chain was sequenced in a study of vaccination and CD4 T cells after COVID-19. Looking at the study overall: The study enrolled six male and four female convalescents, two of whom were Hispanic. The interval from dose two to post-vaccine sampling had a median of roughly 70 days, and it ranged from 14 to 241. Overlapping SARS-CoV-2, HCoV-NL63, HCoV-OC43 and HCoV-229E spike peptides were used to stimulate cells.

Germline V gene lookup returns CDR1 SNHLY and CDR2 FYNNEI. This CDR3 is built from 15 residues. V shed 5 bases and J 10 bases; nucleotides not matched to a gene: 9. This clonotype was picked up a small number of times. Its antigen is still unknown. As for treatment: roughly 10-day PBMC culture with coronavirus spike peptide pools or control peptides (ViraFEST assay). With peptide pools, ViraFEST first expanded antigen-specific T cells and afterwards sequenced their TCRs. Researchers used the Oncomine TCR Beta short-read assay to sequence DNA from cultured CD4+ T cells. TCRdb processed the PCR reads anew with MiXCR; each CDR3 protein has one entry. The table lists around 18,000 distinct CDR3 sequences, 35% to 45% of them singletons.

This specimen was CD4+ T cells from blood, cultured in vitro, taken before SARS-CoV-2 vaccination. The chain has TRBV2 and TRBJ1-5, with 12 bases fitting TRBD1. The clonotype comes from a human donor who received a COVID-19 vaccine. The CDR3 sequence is CASSLPGQGAQPQHF. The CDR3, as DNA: TGTGCCAGCAGTCTCCCGGGACAGGGGGCGCAACCCCAGCATTTT.